Shown below are 26 T cell receptor beta chains from a single sample sequenced in a study of response to subunit inactivated influenza vaccine. TCRdb redid the calling of the RT-PCR reads with MiXCR, one entry per CDR3 protein. The table lists around 580,000 distinct CDR3 sequences, 12% to 15% of them singletons. Sequences were derived from PBMCs from blood, sampled 11 to 12 days after vaccination. These receptors were taken from a man between 45 and 60 years old who received an inactivated influenza vaccine.

This clonotype has more than one count but fewer than ten. The chain joins TRBV4-3 to TRBJ1-5; D remains ambiguous. V was shortened by 1 base and J by 4 bases, with 11 bases between the two germline ends. CDR1 is LGHNA, CDR2 YSLEER, per germline. The CDR3 totals 15 residues. CDR3 sequence reads: CASSQVHFENQPQHF. Here the CDR3 DNA reads TGCGCCAGCAGCCAAGTGCACTTCGAAAATCAGCCCCAGCATTTT.

The DNA of the CDR3 is TGTGCCAGCAGCGAACCGACAGGGGGCACTGAAGCTTTCTTT. Amino acid sequence: CASSEPTGGTEAFF. The V gene is TRBV5-5, the J gene TRBJ1-1; 9 bases are shared with TRBD1. Germline loops: CDR1 SGHKS, CDR2 YYEKEE (reference sequence). CDR3 length equals 14 residues. V lost 4 bases, J lost 4 bases, and 5 bases stayed unmatched. Full variable domain (rest looked up from reference TRBV5-5 and TRBJ1-1): DAGVTQSPTHLIKTRGQQVTLRCSPISGHKSVSWYQQVLGQGPQFIFQYYEKEERGRGNFPDRFSARQFPNYSSELNVNALLLGDSALYLCASSEPTGGTEAFFGQGTRLTVV.

This clonotype showed up just a few times. The chain joins TRBV12-3 or TRBV12-4 to TRBJ1-5; perhaps TRBD1 as D (6 bases). The V end lost 5 bases, the J end lost 4 bases, and 15 bases lay between the germline ends. The CDR3 has 15 residues. The CDR3, as DNA: TGTGCCAGCAGTCCCACAGGGAGGGGAAATCAGCCCCAGCATTTT. This translates into CASSPTGRGNQPQHF.

V gene TRBV7-2 combines with J gene TRBJ1-4; D not certain. From germline, CDR1 is SGHTA and CDR2 FQGNSA. V was pared by 1 base and J by 0 bases, with 9 bases between. The CDR3 has 16 residues. The CDR3 DNA reads TGTGCCAGCAGCTTAGTTTGGGGTACAACTAATGAAAAACTGTTTTTT. It codes for CASSLVWGTTNEKLFF.

The rearrangement links TRBV5-1 to TRBJ1-2; maybe TRBD1 (5 bases). CDR3 length equals 13 residues. Germline V gene lookup returns CDR1 SGHRS and CDR2 YFSETQ. V was trimmed by 4 bases and J by 6 bases, leaving 13 bases between them. The CDR3 DNA is TGCGCCAGCAGCCCACATACAGGTGATGGCTACACCTTC. Translated, it gives CASSPHTGDGYTF.

V gene TRBV28 combines with J gene TRBJ2-7; D is perhaps TRBD1 or TRBD2 (6 bases each). The CDR3 length is 13 residues. V was cut by 3 bases and J by 5 bases, with 11 bases left in between. In germline, CDR1 is MDHEN, CDR2 SYDVKM. CDR3 loop: CASSLQGRNEQYF. The CDR3 region has the DNA TGTGCCAGCAGTTTGCAGGGGAGGAACGAGCAGTACTTC.

V usage is TRBV6-2 or TRBV6-3 and J usage is TRBJ2-2; 7 nucleotides agree with TRBD2. Germline V gives CDR1 MNHEY, CDR2 SVGEGT. The CDR3 consists of 15 residues. V lost 1 base, J lost 2 bases, and 1 base stayed unmatched. This CDR3 reads CASSYLTSNTGELFF. For the CDR3, the DNA is TGTGCCAGCAGTTACTTGACTAGCAACACCGGGGAGCTGTTTTTT.

The table lists this clonotype with a count of one. This may be a read error: a much more frequent sequence differs by one nucleotide. This sequence joins TRBV30 and TRBJ1-5; D gene ambiguous. CDR1 GTSNPN and CDR2 SVGIG come from the germline V gene (reference sequence). V lost 0 bases, J lost 4 bases, and 7 bases lay in between. The CDR3 spans 13 residues. CDR3 DNA: TGTGCCTGGAGTGTACAGCGGAATCAGCCCCAGCATTTT. Its protein product is CAWSVQRNQPQHF.

The rearrangement links TRBV7-2 to TRBJ2-1; 12 nucleotides align to TRBD2. The CDR3 is 16 amino acids. Germline V gene sequence: CDR1 SGHTA, CDR2 FQGNSA. The ends lost 5 bases at V and 6 bases at J; junction bases unmatched: 8. The CDR3 sequence: CASSTPLAGGPNEQFF. The CDR3 DNA sequence: TGTGCCAGCAGCACCCCCCTAGCGGGAGGGCCCAATGAGCAGTTCTTC. The full variable domain, in which reference TRBV7-2 and TRBJ2-1 provide the parts outside the CDR3, is GAGVSQSPSNKVTEKGKDVELRCDPISGHTALYWYRQSLGQGLEFLIYFQGNSAPDKSGLPSDRFSAERTGGSVSTLTIQRTQQEDSAVYLCASSTPLAGGPNEQFFGPGTRLTVL.

CDR3 protein: CSARDHRVSSYNSPLHF. DNA for the CDR3: TGCAGTGCTAGAGATCACAGGGTGAGCTCCTATAATTCACCCCTCCACTTT. The chain is built from TRBV20-1 and TRBJ1-6, with a weak D call TRBD1 (6 bases). V lost 0 bases to trimming and J lost 0 bases, with 12 bases between them. Germline V CDR1 and CDR2: DFQATT, SNEGSKA (reference sequence). The CDR3 extends over 17 amino acids.

This clonotype was seen only once. The chain uses TRBV4-2 and TRBJ1-1; D is unclear. The ends were cut back, 8 bases at V and 4 bases at J, with 17 bases in the middle. In germline, CDR1 is LGHNA, CDR2 YNFKEQ. There are 14 residues in the CDR3. CDR3 bases: TGTGCCAGCGGCCCCGGGCTTTGGGGCACTGAAGCTTTCTTT. Protein product: CASGPGLWGTEAFF.

This sequence joins TRBV20-1 and TRBJ1-5; tentatively, D is TRBD1 (6 bases). The CDR3 extends over 16 amino acids. The V and J ends lost 0 bases and 4 bases respectively, with 16 bases between them. Germline CDR1 and CDR2: DFQATT and SNEGSKA (reference sequence). CDR3 sequence: CSARDSRGFNNQPQHF. The CDR3 DNA follows: TGCAGTGCTAGAGATTCTAGGGGGTTTAATAATCAGCCCCAGCATTTT.

This clonotype was observed a handful of times. The CDR3 bases are TGTGCCAGCAGCTTAGTATGCGGGAGACACAATGAGCAGTTCTTC. It specifies CASSLVCGRHNEQFF. The chain employs TRBV7-4 and TRBJ2-1; TRBD2 matches at 7 bases. J lost 5 bases, V lost 1 base, and 5 bases had no gene match. The CDR3 covers 15 residues. The germline V gene has CDR1 SGHVT and CDR2 SQSDAQ.

This chain connects TRBV7-2 to TRBJ1-6; D unresolved. The CDR3 spans 15 residues. Germline V gene sequence: CDR1 SGHTA, CDR2 FQGNSA. V lost 5 bases to trimming and J lost 7 bases, with 15 bases between them. The CDR3 DNA is TGTGCCAGCAGCCCGAAAGTTGGGAGGAATTCACCCCTCCACTTT. Translated: CASSPKVGRNSPLHF. The whole variable domain, remainder taken from reference TRBV7-2 and TRBJ1-6, is GAGVSQSPSNKVTEKGKDVELRCDPISGHTALYWYRQSLGQGLEFLIYFQGNSAPDKSGLPSDRFSAERTGGSVSTLTIQRTQQEDSAVYLCASSPKVGRNSPLHFGNGTRLTVT.

This clonotype was seen ten or more times. V is TRBV12-3 or TRBV12-4 and J is TRBJ2-2; 7 positions agree with TRBD2. V was pared by 3 bases and J by 4 bases, with 11 bases of the junction left unmatched. CDR3 size: 17 residues. CDR3 in DNA: TGTGCCAGCAGTTTCGGGTCCCGGACGGGAGGCACCGGGGAGCTGTTTTTT. Translated, it gives CASSFGSRTGGTGELFF.

V is TRBV7-2 and J is TRBJ2-7, with 7 bases aligning to TRBD2. The V gene end was trimmed by 3 bases and the J gene end by 2 bases; junction bases not matched to a gene: 13. From germline, CDR1 is SGHTA and CDR2 FQGNSA. The CDR3 has 17 residues. Written as DNA, the CDR3 is TGTGCCAGCAGCTTTCGGGGTAGCGGGCCTAACCCCTACGAGCAGTACTTC. This codes for CASSFRGSGPNPYEQYF.

This chain uses TRBV23-1 with TRBJ2-1; D perhaps matches TRBD2 (6 bases). TRBV23-1 counts as an open reading frame of uncertain function. The CDR3 covers 15 residues. The CDR3 protein is CATPGVGSSYNEQFF. The CDR3 nucleotides read TGCGCTACACCGGGGGTCGGGAGCTCCTACAATGAGCAGTTCTTC.

This clonotype was seen many times. The V and J genes are TRBV27 and TRBJ2-3; maybe TRBD1 (6 bases). V shed 3 bases and J shed 6 bases, with 16 bases lying between them. The CDR3 extends over 15 amino acids. From germline, CDR1 is MNHEY and CDR2 SMNVEV (reference sequence). The CDR3 spells CASSFQGPRLDTQYF. Written as DNA, the CDR3 is TGTGCCAGCAGTTTTCAGGGGCCCCGTTTGGATACGCAGTATTTT.

V gene TRBV12-3 or TRBV12-4 combines with J gene TRBJ2-7; the D gene is possibly TRBD1 (6 bases). This CDR3 has 15 amino acids. V was cut by 3 bases and J by 2 bases, with 14 bases left in between. The CDR3: CASSFPGATTYEQYF. DNA for the CDR3: TGTGCCAGCAGTTTTCCAGGGGCTACAACCTACGAGCAGTACTTC.

This chain joins TRBV29-1 and TRBJ2-1; D might be TRBD1 (5 bases). Germline loops: CDR1 SQVTM, CDR2 ANQGSEA. Trimming took off 4 bases at V and 9 bases at J, with 16 bases between the two ends. This CDR3 contains 13 residues. Here the CDR3 reads CSVAGRVGGEQFF. The CDR3, as DNA: TGCAGCGTTGCCGGCAGGGTAGGCGGTGAGCAGTTCTTC.

This clonotype has more than one count but fewer than ten. This chain uses TRBV20-1 with TRBJ2-7; TRBD2 aligns across 7 bases. V gave up 6 bases and J gave up 2 bases; unmatched junction bases: 13. Germline V gives CDR1 DFQATT, CDR2 SNEGSKA (reference sequence). The CDR3 is 15 amino acids. CDR3 loop: CSALGRGGSPYEQYF. The CDR3 DNA reads TGCAGTGCGCTCGGGCGTGGCGGGAGCCCCTACGAGCAGTACTTC.

This clonotype was observed a few times. CDR3 nucleotides: TGTGCCATCATGGGGACAGGGGGTCGCAATGAGCAGTTCTTC. This translates into CAIMGTGGRNEQFF. This chain joins TRBV10-3 and TRBJ2-1; 11 bases align to TRBD1. CDR1 and CDR2 from the germline V gene are ENHRY and SYGVKD. The V and J ends lost 7 bases and 6 bases, in that order; junction bases with no gene match: 5. The CDR3 has 14 residues.

This clonotype was seen many times. The CDR3 protein is CASSSTGSSGANVLTF. The CDR3 DNA follows: TGTGCCAGCAGTTCCACAGGCAGCTCTGGGGCCAACGTCCTGACTTTC. The rearrangement links TRBV7-2 to TRBJ2-6; a weak D match, TRBD1 (5 bases). V was clipped by 6 bases and J by 0 bases, with 12 bases between them. The CDR3 runs 16 residues. Germline CDR1 and CDR2: SGHTA and FQGNSA.

The chain carries TRBV30 and TRBJ2-2, with TRBD1 as a possible D gene (6 bases). The CDR3 spans 16 residues. Germline CDR1 reads GTSNPN; CDR2 reads SVGIG (reference sequence). V shed 6 bases and J shed 5 bases, with 22 bases lying between them. CDR3 DNA sequence: TGTGCCTGTGGGAAGGGGGTTAGCTTGAGGACCGGGGAGCTGTTTTTT. The encoded protein is CACGKGVSLRTGELFF.

The gene calls are TRBV7-6 and TRBJ1-1; D is ambiguous. The CDR3 extends over 15 amino acids. Germline CDR1 reads SGHVS; CDR2 reads FNYEAQ. V was pared by 0 bases and J by 4 bases, with 12 bases between. As DNA, the CDR3 is TGTGCCAGCAGCTTAGCAGGGAGGTCGATCACTGAAGCTTTCTTT. Residues: CASSLAGRSITEAFF.

This clonotype was counted a few times. The chain combines TRBV20-1 with TRBJ1-3; maybe TRBD1 (6 bases). Trimming took 0 bases from V and 2 from J, leaving 11 bases between them. There are 15 residues in the CDR3. Germline V CDR1 and CDR2: DFQATT, SNEGSKA (reference sequence). The CDR3 sequence: CSARDLQGPGNTIYF. CDR3 sequence (DNA): TGCAGTGCTAGAGATCTTCAGGGGCCTGGAAACACCATATATTTT.